Listed below are T cell receptor beta chains from one sample, sequenced in a study of fetal regulatory T cell absence and autoimmunity. Method: immunoSEQ multiplex PCR; TCRdb's copy keeps in-frame clones and lacks some. Here the sample spans approximately 94,000 clones, approximately 75% being singletons. The sequencing input was pancreas tissue. The receptors come from a male donor with IPEX syndrome. CDR3s include the opening cysteine and the closing phenylalanine or tryptophan. The order of the fields is D gene, J gene, CDR3 length, clone size, V gene, CDR3 protein, CDR3 DNA. D genes are given only for firm matches. Size is stated for part of the rows, as once, few or many counts, or as a class when the clone is expanded.

.	TRBJ1-6	15	.	TRBV5-6	CASSFSQGRNSPLHF	TGTGCCAGCAGCTTTTCGCAGGGGAGGAATTCACCCCTCCACTTT
TRBD1	TRBJ1-2	17	few	TRBV4-1	CASSQVSGATGPYGYTF	TGCGCCAGCAGCCAAGTTTCTGGGGCGACAGGGCCATATGGCTACACCTTC
TRBD2	TRBJ2-3	12	.	TRBV30	CAWRTSGDTQYF	TGTGCCTGGAGGACTAGCGGGGATACGCAGTATTTT
TRBD2	TRBJ2-1	18	.	TRBV7-9	CASSSHRTSGSFYNEQFF	TGTGCCAGCAGCTCCCACCGGACTAGCGGGAGTTTCTACAATGAGCAGTTCTTC
.	TRBJ2-5	12	.	TRBV5-6	CASSLATGSQYF	TGTGCCAGCAGCTTGGCTACAGGGAGCCAGTACTTC
.	TRBJ1-6	11	.	TRBV6-5	CASSEGSPLHF	TGTGCCAGCAGTGAGGGCTCACCCCTCCACTTT
.	TRBJ2-7	13	.	TRBV11-3	CASSGQNRYEQYF	TGTGCCAGCAGCGGTCAAAACAGGTACGAGCAGTACTTC
TRBD2	TRBJ2-2	17	.	TRBV18	CASSPLAGGPDTGELFF	TGTGCCAGCTCACCGTTAGCGGGAGGGCCGGACACCGGGGAGCTGTTTTTT
.	TRBJ1-1	16	.	TRBV5-4	CASSARGGGRDTEAFF	TGTGCCAGCAGCGCGAGGGGCGGGGGGCGTGACACTGAAGCTTTCTTT
TRBD2	TRBJ2-3	16	.	TRBV7-9	CASSLTSGGFTDTQYF	TGTGCCAGCAGCTTAACCAGCGGGGGCTTCACAGATACGCAGTATTTT
.	TRBJ1-4	18	.	TRBV4-2	CASSQVRARDTIREKLFF	TGTGCCAGCAGCCAAGTTCGGGCGCGGGACACCATTCGAGAAAAACTGTTTTTT
.	TRBJ1-1	12	few	TRBV5-1	CASSLVNTEAFF	TGCGCCAGCAGCTTGGTGAACACTGAAGCTTTCTTT
TRBD1	TRBJ1-2	12	few	TRBV7-9	CASSLVPGGDTF	TGTGCCAGCAGCTTAGTCCCAGGGGGAGACACCTTC
.	TRBJ1-6	16	.	TRBV4-1	CASSHFAGTGNSPLHF	TGCGCCAGCAGCCATTTCGCCGGGACGGGTAATTCACCCCTCCACTTT
.	TRBJ1-2	15	.	TRBV7-9	CASSLAQRGDYGYTF	TGTGCCAGCAGCTTAGCGCAGCGGGGGGACTATGGCTACACCTTC
TRBD2	TRBJ2-3	20	once	TRBV7-6	CASSLGTPGLAGGFTDTQYF	TGTGCCAGCAGCTTAGGAACCCCGGGACTAGCGGGGGGGTTCACAGATACGCAGTATTTT
TRBD1	TRBJ1-1	15	.	TRBV11-3	CASSPRTGLDTEAFF	TGTGCCAGCAGCCCCCGGACAGGGTTGGACACTGAAGCTTTCTTT
.	TRBJ1-1	12	.	TRBV6-5	CASSTGNTEAFF	TGTGCCAGCAGTACAGGGAACACTGAAGCTTTCTTT
TRBD2	TRBJ2-2	16	.	TRBV7-6	CASSLALAGDTGELFF	TGTGCCAGCAGCTTAGCGTTAGCGGGAGACACCGGGGAGCTGTTTTTT
TRBD2	TRBJ2-2	15	.	TRBV7-2	CASSFSGGRGGELFF	TGTGCCAGCAGCTTTAGCGGGGGGCGCGGCGGGGAGCTGTTTTTT
.	TRBJ2-3	13	.	TRBV15	CATSLDSTDTQYF	TGTGCCACCAGTCTAGACAGCACAGATACGCAGTATTTT
TRBD2	TRBJ2-1	16	.	TRBV6-5	CASSYAASGGDNEQFF	TGTGCCAGCAGTTACGCCGCTAGCGGGGGGGACAATGAGCAGTTCTTC
.	TRBJ1-2	14	few	TRBV10-3	CAISERGPNYGYTF	TGTGCCATCAGTGAACGGGGACCTAACTATGGCTACACCTTC
.	TRBJ2-5	17	.	TRBV19	CASSIYGTVGPQETQYF	TGTGCCAGTAGTATATACGGGACGGTTGGGCCTCAAGAGACCCAGTACTTC
.	TRBJ1-1	14	.	TRBV5-1	CASSGQRMNTEAFF	TGCGCCAGCAGCGGACAGAGGATGAACACTGAAGCTTTCTTT
.	TRBJ2-3	13	.	TRBV29-1	CSVGVSMADTQYF	TGCAGCGTTGGGGTCAGCATGGCAGATACGCAGTATTTT
TRBD1	TRBJ2-7	14	.	TRBV5-1	CASSLRGQVYEQYF	TGCGCCAGCAGCTTGAGGGGACAGGTCTACGAGCAGTACTTC
.	TRBJ2-5	14	.	TRBV11-3	CASSLGDTMQTQYF	TGTGCCAGCAGCTTAGGGGACACGATGCAGACCCAGTACTTC
.	TRBJ1-2	17	.	TRBV11-2	CASSLGLGGILNYGYTF	TGTGCCAGCAGCTTAGGACTGGGAGGGATCCTTAACTATGGCTACACCTTC
TRBD2	TRBJ2-1	14	.	TRBV2	CASSEREVYNEQFF	TGTGCCAGCAGTGAACGGGAGGTTTACAATGAGCAGTTCTTC
.	TRBJ2-3	15	.	TRBV6-5	CASSYHWQSTDTQYF	TGTGCCAGCAGTTACCATTGGCAGAGCACAGATACGCAGTATTTT
TRBD2	TRBJ2-3	15	.	TRBV5-6	CASSGLAGCTDTQYF	TGTGCCAGCAGCGGACTAGCGGGGTGTACAGATACGCAGTATTTT
TRBD2	TRBJ2-3	16	.	TRBV6-6	CASSLAGGPISDTQYF	TGTGCCAGCAGTTTAGCGGGAGGGCCGATATCAGATACGCAGTATTTT
TRBD1	TRBJ1-2	15	few	TRBV19	CASSIVRTGYYGYTF	TGTGCCAGTAGTATCGTTAGGACAGGGTACTATGGCTACACCTTC
.	TRBJ2-1	12	.	TRBV29-1	CSVEKGRNEQFF	TGCAGCGTTGAGAAGGGGAGGAATGAGCAGTTCTTC
.	TRBJ2-1	15	.	TRBV9	CASSEGAPGYNEQFF	TGTGCCAGCAGCGAGGGAGCGCCGGGCTACAATGAGCAGTTCTTC
.	TRBJ1-2	14	.	TRBV7-2	CASSSASGIYGYTF	TGTGCCAGCAGCTCCGCCTCAGGGATTTATGGCTACACCTTC
TRBD1	TRBJ2-6	17	.	TRBV6-1	CASSVTGAHSGANVLTF	TGTGCCAGCAGTGTTACAGGGGCCCACTCTGGGGCCAACGTCCTGACTTTC
.	TRBJ2-7	14	.	TRBV13	CASSLGLFAYEQYF	TGTGCCAGCAGCTTAGGTCTCTTTGCCTACGAGCAGTACTTC
.	TRBJ2-3	15	.	TRBV27	CASSLVAAPTDTQYF	TGTGCCAGCAGTTTAGTAGCGGCACCCACAGATACGCAGTATTTT
.	TRBJ1-1	14	.	TRBV5-1	CASSPTRGGTEAFF	TGCGCCAGCAGCCCCACCCGGGGGGGCACTGAAGCTTTCTTT
TRBD1	TRBJ2-3	13	.	TRBV9	CASSATGPDTQYF	TGTGCCAGCAGCGCGACAGGGCCAGATACGCAGTATTTT